These 25 T cell receptor beta chains share one sample of origin, sequenced in a study of early T cells in non-severe SARS-CoV-2 infection. Each CDR3 protein is one row after TCRdb ran MiXCR on the 5' RACE reads. The sample has 25,000 to 35,000 distinct CDR3 sequences, under 4% seen once. The sequenced material came from whole blood. These receptors originate from an adult who was a healthcare worker with PCR-confirmed SARS-CoV-2 infection or an uninfected control (not recorded which).

In this sample, this clonotype turned up many times. The chain recombines TRBV2 with TRBJ2-1; TRBD2 aligns across 9 bases. This CDR3 has 16 amino acids. The V and J ends lost 1 base and 10 bases, in that order; junction bases with no gene match: 11. Germline-derived CDR1 and CDR2 are SNHLY and FYNNEI. For the CDR3, the DNA is TGTGCCAGCAGTGAAGTAGGGGGACTAGCAGGTGGAGAGCAGTTCTTC. Protein sequence: CASSEVGGLAGGEQFF.

The table lists this clonotype with many counts. V is TRBV6-1 and J is TRBJ2-2; D perhaps matches TRBD1 (6 bases). In germline, CDR1 is MNHNS, CDR2 SASEGT. The CDR3 loop spans 15 amino acids. Trimming cost V 3 bases and J 1 base, with 9 bases left between them. CDR3 DNA sequence: TGTGCCAGCAGTGAGACAGGTTTGAACACCGGGGAGCTGTTTTTT. The encoded protein is CASSETGLNTGELFF.

The chain is built from TRBV27 and TRBJ2-1; D call uncertain. This CDR3 spans 13 amino acids. V dropped 5 bases and J dropped 0 bases, with 5 bases sitting between them. Germline V gene sequence: CDR1 MNHEY, CDR2 SMNVEV (reference sequence). CDR3 region: CASSGLSYNEQFF. CDR3 DNA: TGTGCCAGCAGTGGGCTCTCCTACAATGAGCAGTTCTTC.

This clonotype was found many times. CDR3 sequence (DNA): TGTGCCAGCAGCCGAGGACAGAAAGAGACCCAGTACTTC. This codes for CASSRGQKETQYF. The chain joins TRBV7-2 to TRBJ2-5, with D possibly matching TRBD1 (6 bases). The CDR3 runs 13 residues. Germline CDR1 and CDR2: SGHTA and FQGNSA. V dropped 5 bases and J dropped 3 bases, with 10 bases sitting between them. The full variable domain, its missing parts supplied by reference TRBV7-2 and TRBJ2-5, is GAGVSQSPSNKVTEKGKDVELRCDPISGHTALYWYRQSLGQGLEFLIYFQGNSAPDKSGLPSDRFSAERTGGSVSTLTIQRTQQEDSAVYLCASSRGQKETQYFGPGTRLLVL.

This clonotype was seen ten or more times. J is TRBJ2-6 and V is TRBV18; D is possibly TRBD1 (5 bases). V was pared by 0 bases and J by 2 bases, with 11 bases between. Germline V gene lookup returns CDR1 KGHSH and CDR2 LQKENI. The CDR3 is 17 amino acids. CDR3 protein: CASSPPKGWTGANVLTF. For the CDR3, the DNA is TGTGCCAGCTCACCACCAAAGGGGTGGACTGGGGCCAACGTCCTGACTTTC.

The rearrangement joins TRBV11-1 to TRBJ2-1; tentatively, D is TRBD2 (5 bases). CDR3 length: 15 residues. Trimming took off 5 bases at V and 6 bases at J, with 17 bases between the two ends. CDR1 is SGHAT and CDR2 is FQDESV in the germline V gene (reference sequence). In DNA, the CDR3 is TGTGCCAGCAGCCCAAGGAGAGGGATCGGCAATGAGCAGTTCTTC. It codes for CASSPRRGIGNEQFF.

This clonotype was seen many times. The CDR3 region has the DNA TGTGCCAGCAGCTCTCAGCGGGGGCCAGGGAATACGCAGTATTTT. Translation: CASSSQRGPGNTQYF. The chain carries TRBV7-2 and TRBJ2-3; 8 bases match TRBD2. The trim removed 4 bases at V and 7 bases at J, leaving 10 bases unmatched. The germline V gene encodes CDR1 SGHTA and CDR2 FQGNSA. This CDR3 is built from 15 residues.

This clonotype was counted at least ten times. V usage is TRBV4-1 and J usage is TRBJ1-1, with 7 bases aligning to TRBD1. The germline gives CDR1 MGHRA, CDR2 YSYEKL. V dropped 2 bases and J dropped 1; count of bases not matched to a gene: 4. The CDR3 contains 15 residues. In nucleotides, the CDR3 is TGCGCCAGCAGCCAATCGGGACAGCGGAACACTGAAGCTTTCTTT. It codes for CASSQSGQRNTEAFF.

In its sample, this clonotype was seen a few times. The gene calls are TRBV6-5 and TRBJ2-7; 8 nucleotides align to TRBD1. The CDR3 runs 15 residues. V trimming: 3 bases; J trimming: 6 bases; junction bases outside the gene matches: 10. In germline, CDR1 is MNHEY, CDR2 SVGAGI. The CDR3 region has the DNA TGTGCCAGCAGTTATTCCCCGGACAGGGCTGGCGAGCAGTACTTC. Translation: CASSYSPDRAGEQYF.

This clonotype appeared many times. The chain has TRBV5-1 and TRBJ2-1; 9 nucleotides align to TRBD1. V lost 4 bases, J lost 5 bases, and 10 bases stayed unmatched. This CDR3 comprises 16 residues. Germline assignment: CDR1 SGHRS and CDR2 YFSETQ. The CDR3 is CASSRYRGPGDNEQFF. The CDR3 DNA is TGCGCCAGCAGCAGATACAGGGGGCCTGGGGACAATGAGCAGTTCTTC.

This clonotype was observed a handful of times. The chain joins TRBV3-1 to TRBJ2-2; no reliable D call. The germline V gene encodes CDR1 LGHDT and CDR2 YNNKEL (reference sequence). The V gene lost 3 bases and the J gene lost 5 bases, with 4 bases spanning the gap. The length of the CDR3 is 12 residues. CDR3 loop: CASSHRTGELFF. Here the CDR3 DNA reads TGTGCCAGCAGCCACCGGACCGGGGAGCTGTTTTTT.

This rearrangement joins TRBV29-1 to TRBJ1-1, with 9 bases fitting TRBD1. With V trimmed by 6 bases and J by 1 base, 6 bases remained unmatched. CDR1 and CDR2 (germline): SQVTM, ANQGSEA. CDR3 length equals 14 residues. The chain's CDR3 is CSVGQGAGNTEAFF. The CDR3, as DNA: TGCAGCGTGGGACAGGGTGCGGGGAACACTGAAGCTTTCTTT.

This clonotype was seen many times. The V and J genes are TRBV29-1 and TRBJ2-3; D ambiguous. The CDR3 loop spans 14 amino acids. Trimming shortened V by 6 bases and J by 6 bases, and 19 bases separated the two germline ends. CDR1 SQVTM and CDR2 ANQGSEA come from the germline V gene. The CDR3 here is CSVPRVGLPDTQYF. DNA of the CDR3: TGCAGCGTCCCTCGAGTCGGTCTGCCGGATACGCAGTATTTT.

At least ten counts were recorded for this clonotype. V usage is TRBV4-1 and J usage is TRBJ2-7; D is undetermined. Trimming shortened V by 4 bases and J by 5 bases, and 6 bases separated the two germline ends. The CDR3 has 11 amino acids. Germline V gene lookup returns CDR1 MGHRA and CDR2 YSYEKL. The CDR3 sequence is CASSLTNEQYF. DNA of the CDR3: TGCGCCAGCAGCCTTACTAACGAGCAGTACTTC.

Comments on this clonotype: One end of the junction is discordant with germline, which a read error may explain. The chain has TRBV7-7 and TRBJ2-2; D may correspond to TRBD1 or TRBD2 (5 bases each). The CDR3 consists of 14 residues. The V gene's germline CDR1 is SSHAT and CDR2 FNYEAQ (reference sequence). This CDR3 is CASSPGQRTGELSF. The CDR3 coding sequence is TGTGCCAGCAGCCCCGGACAACGCACCGGGGAGCTGTCTTTT.

This clonotype was counted ten times or more. This chain joins TRBV29-1 and TRBJ1-1; D is possibly TRBD1 (5 bases). The CDR3 loop spans 12 amino acids. Germline CDR1 and CDR2: SQVTM and ANQGSEA. V dropped 6 bases and J dropped 7 bases, with 15 bases sitting between them. Here the CDR3 DNA reads TGCAGCGTCTCAGGGTTAAGTATTGAAGCTTTCTTT. It specifies CSVSGLSIEAFF.

This clonotype occurred many times. V is TRBV13 and J is TRBJ1-2; weak D call: TRBD1 (6 bases). V dropped 5 bases and J dropped 4 bases, with 11 bases sitting between them. Germline assignment: CDR1 PRHDT and CDR2 FYEKMQ (reference sequence). The CDR3 loop spans 13 amino acids. The CDR3: CASSPSGAYGYTF. CDR3 sequence (DNA): TGTGCCAGCAGCCCCTCGGGGGCCTATGGCTACACCTTC.

This clonotype was detected ten times or more. This chain connects TRBV6-1 to TRBJ1-5; D is unclear. There are 16 residues in the CDR3. The V gene lost 2 bases and the J gene lost 5 bases, with 16 bases spanning the gap. Germline assignment: CDR1 MNHNS and CDR2 SASEGT. The CDR3 DNA reads as TGTGCCAGCAGTGAAATCGCAGGTCGGACCCATCAGCCCCAGCATTTT. Translated, it gives CASSEIAGRTHQPQHF.

This clonotype was recorded a few times. DNA of the CDR3: TGTGCCAGCAGCCAAGAAAAGGTTTCCCGCGGAAACACCATATATTTT. This gives the protein CASSQEKVSRGNTIYF. The chain carries TRBV4-2 and TRBJ1-3, with D hard to call. Trimming pared 0 bases from V and 4 bases from J, leaving 13 bases between. Per germline, CDR1 LGHNA and CDR2 YNFKEQ. This CDR3 is 16 amino acids long.

This clonotype was observed at least ten times. V is TRBV28 and J is TRBJ1-1; D might be TRBD1 (5 bases). With 2 bases removed from V and 0 bases from J, the gap between germline ends came to 10 bases. Germline CDR1 MDHEN, CDR2 SYDVKM. The length of the CDR3 is 15 residues. As DNA, the CDR3 is TGTGCCAGCAGTTTAGGGGGACGACTGAACACTGAAGCTTTCTTT. Translation: CASSLGGRLNTEAFF.

This clonotype has at least ten counts. The rearrangement joins TRBV19 to TRBJ1-5, with D possibly TRBD1 on 5 matching bases. The CDR3 is made up of 15 amino acids. V lost 3 bases and J 7 bases, leaving 16 bases between the germline ends. Germline loops: CDR1 LNHDA, CDR2 SQIVND (reference sequence). CDR3 sequence (DNA): TGTGCCAGTAGTATCTATGGGGGGGAGAACCAGCCCCAGCATTTT. Translated, it gives CASSIYGGENQPQHF.

This clonotype was recorded many times. This chain links TRBV7-2 with TRBJ2-5; D unresolved. CDR3 length: 15 amino acids. In germline, CDR1 is SGHTA, CDR2 FQGNSA. V gave up 7 bases and J gave up 2 bases, with 17 bases separating them. The CDR3 sequence is CASTLEAGGQETQYF. Here the CDR3 DNA reads TGTGCCAGCACCCTCGAGGCCGGCGGACAAGAGACCCAGTACTTC.

At least ten counts were recorded for this clonotype. CDR3 loop: CASSSGQTLAFTGELFF. CDR3 nucleotide sequence: TGCGCCAGCAGCTCGGGGCAGACACTTGCCTTTACCGGGGAGCTGTTTTTT. The chain combines TRBV5-1 with TRBJ2-2; the D gene could be TRBD1 or TRBD2 (5 bases each). Germline loops: CDR1 SGHRS, CDR2 YFSETQ. V gave up 3 bases and J gave up 5 bases, with 20 bases separating them. The CDR3 covers 17 residues.

This clonotype was counted at least ten times. This chain uses TRBV30 with TRBJ1-2; no definite D call. The V gene lost 2 bases and the J gene lost 6 bases, with 13 bases spanning the gap. From germline, CDR1 is GTSNPN and CDR2 SVGIG (reference sequence). The CDR3 is 13 residues long. DNA of the CDR3: TGTGCCTGGAGTACCGCCGACGGGCATGGCTACACCTTC. It yields the protein CAWSTADGHGYTF.

Many counts were recorded for this clonotype. This sequence joins TRBV11-2 and TRBJ1-1; 9 bases fit TRBD1. V shed 5 bases, J shed 5 bases, and the junction held 9 bases outside the gene matches. The length of the CDR3 is 15 residues. Germline V gene data show CDR1 as SGHAT and CDR2 as FQNNGV. The CDR3: CASSPDNRGPTEAFF. The CDR3 region has the DNA TGTGCCAGCAGCCCCGATAACAGGGGGCCGACTGAAGCTTTCTTT.